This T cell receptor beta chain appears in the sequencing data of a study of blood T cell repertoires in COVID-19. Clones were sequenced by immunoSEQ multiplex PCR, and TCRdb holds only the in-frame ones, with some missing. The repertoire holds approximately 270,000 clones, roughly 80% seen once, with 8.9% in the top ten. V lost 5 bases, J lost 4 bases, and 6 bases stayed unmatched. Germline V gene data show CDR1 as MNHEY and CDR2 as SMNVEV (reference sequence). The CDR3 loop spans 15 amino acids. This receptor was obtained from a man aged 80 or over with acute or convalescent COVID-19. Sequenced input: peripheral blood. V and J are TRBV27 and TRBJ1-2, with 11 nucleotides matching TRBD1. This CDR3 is CASSPGTGGFYGYTF. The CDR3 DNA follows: TGTGCCAGCAGTCCGGGGACAGGGGGTTTCTATGGCTACACCTTC.